This is a list of T cell receptor beta chains from one sample in a study of T cells expressing NK-cell markers. Each CDR3 protein gets one entry in TCRdb, which reprocessed the 5' RACE reads and gives no DNA. Seen in this sample are some 300,000 distinct CDR3 sequences; the ten most common clones hold about 0.4%. Sequenced sample: blood T cells: a sorted CD56 or NKG2C T cell subset, CD4+ or CD8+ T cells, or bulk PBMC T cells (not recorded which). These receptors all stem from a man between 18 and 35 years old in good health. CDR3s include the opening cysteine and the closing phenylalanine or tryptophan.

TRBJ2-1 | TRBV5-1 | CASSLGEDYNEQFF
TRBJ2-1 | TRBV5-1 | CASSAGLDLSYNEQFF
TRBJ2-3 | TRBV5-1 | CASSFLQRSSDTQYF
TRBJ2-7 | TRBV29-1 | CSVEGRDRDYEQYF
TRBJ2-2 | TRBV7-2 | CASRRGQGNTGELFF
TRBJ2-1 | TRBV13 | CASSPRTRGEQFF
TRBJ2-7 | TRBV6-4 | CASSVTGTSHEQYF
TRBJ2-4 | TRBV4-1 | CASSQTGFVKNIQYF
TRBJ1-2 | TRBV4-3 | CASSQDLTGDGYTF
TRBJ2-3 | TRBV4-2 | CASTPTHTDTQYF
TRBJ1-1 | TRBV2 | CASSVGGTEAFF
TRBJ2-3 | TRBV10-3 | CAISEAGTTDTQYF
TRBJ1-6 | TRBV20-1 | CSDSQVPNSPLHF
TRBJ2-3 | TRBV3-1 | CASSQDLALSTDTQYF
TRBJ1-2 | TRBV2 | CASLTGPGYGYTF
TRBJ2-1 | TRBV4-2 | CASSPPGTSGSRYNEQFF
TRBJ2-1 | TRBV6-4 | CASSPRTSGSFGSYNEQFF
TRBJ1-1 | TRBV12-3/TRBV12-4 | CASILGLNTEAFF
TRBJ2-1 | TRBV29-1 | CSVAPGQGVNEQFF
TRBJ2-3 | TRBV12-3/TRBV12-4 | CASSALRTSGSTDTQYF
TRBJ2-3 | TRBV20-1 | CSAREQPAAPTDTQYF
TRBJ2-1 | TRBV11-1 | CASSLRAGNYNEQFF
TRBJ2-1 | TRBV10-3 | CAIAGTSGSSVLREQFF
TRBJ2-2 | TRBV24-1 | CATTPSNTGELFF
TRBJ1-5 | TRBV19 | CASTQGYQPQHF